These 17 T cell receptor beta chains were sequenced from one sample in a study of blood T cell repertoires in COVID-19. Produced via immunoSEQ multiplex PCR; TCRdb's table is partial and in-frame only. The sample contains roughly 130,000 clones, 80% to 90% of which appear only once. Sequenced material: peripheral blood. The source is a man between 60 and 75 years old with active or convalescent COVID-19.

V usage is TRBV28 and J usage is TRBJ2-1; D uncertain. Germline values: CDR1 MDHEN, CDR2 SYDVKM. Trimming cost V 1 base and J 10 bases, with 11 bases left between them. This CDR3 is 13 amino acids long. The CDR3 here is CASSLLARHEQFF. The CDR3 bases are TGTGCCAGCAGTTTATTGGCGAGACACGAGCAGTTCTTC.

The rearrangement uses TRBV6-6 and TRBJ2-7, with 7 bases aligning to TRBD2. The CDR3 has 19 residues. Germline V gene lookup returns CDR1 MNHNY and CDR2 SVGAGI (reference sequence). V dropped 6 bases and J dropped 2; count of bases not matched to a gene: 22. In DNA, the CDR3 is TGTGCCAGCAGCCGAAACACCTTCGATGGCGGGAGCCTTCCCTACGAGCAGTACTTC. As protein: CASSRNTFDGGSLPYEQYF.

The V call is TRBV10-3, the J call TRBJ1-2; D perhaps matches TRBD1 (5 bases). The CDR3 is 14 amino acids. With 0 bases removed from V and 6 bases from J, the gap between germline ends came to 11 bases. CDR1 and CDR2 from the germline V gene are ENHRY and SYGVKD. CDR3 in amino acids: CAISESGRGNGYTF. The CDR3, as DNA: TGTGCCATCAGTGAGTCCGGAAGGGGAAATGGCTACACCTTC.

The chain is built from TRBV13 and TRBJ2-3, with TRBD1 identical over 9 bases. The CDR3 loop spans 20 amino acids. V lost 6 bases and J lost 0; bases outside the gene matches: 19. The germline CDR1 and CDR2 sequences are PRHDT and FYEKMQ (reference sequence). The CDR3 sequence is CASSPFPGQGYLSSTDTQYF. CDR3 DNA sequence: TGTGCCAGCAGTCCATTTCCGGGACAGGGCTACCTTTCTAGCACAGATACGCAGTATTTT.

The CDR3 coding sequence is TGTGCCAGCAGCTTAGTCTATACGAACACCGGGGAGCTGTTTTTT. The encoded protein is CASSLVYTNTGELFF. V is TRBV11-2 and J is TRBJ2-2; no reliable D call. The CDR3 runs to 15 residues. V shed 1 base and J shed 0 bases, with 6 bases lying between them. Germline assignment: CDR1 SGHAT and CDR2 FQNNGV.

This clone occurred once. The V call is TRBV27, the J call TRBJ2-5; 8 positions agree with TRBD1. The CDR3 has 13 residues. The V segment lost 5 bases and the J segment 4 bases; nucleotides outside the gene matches: 3. The germline CDR1 and CDR2 sequences are MNHEY and SMNVEV (reference sequence). The CDR3 DNA reads as TGTGCCAGCAGTCTGACAGGGGTAGAGACCCAGTACTTC. Amino acids: CASSLTGVETQYF.

The chain has TRBV28 and TRBJ2-2; 11 positions match TRBD2. Germline V gives CDR1 MDHEN, CDR2 SYDVKM. The CDR3 spans 15 residues. With V trimmed by 6 bases and J by 1 base, 1 base remained unmatched. The CDR3 spells CASRLAGGNTGELFF. The CDR3 DNA reads as TGTGCCAGCAGGCTAGCGGGAGGGAACACCGGGGAGCTGTTTTTT.

J is TRBJ2-7 and V is TRBV5-1; D is ambiguous. This CDR3 has 14 amino acids. V was shortened by 0 bases and J by 1 base, with 8 bases between the two germline ends. Germline V gene data show CDR1 as SGHRS and CDR2 as YFSETQ. The CDR3 DNA reads TGCGCCAGCAGCTTGGGGGTCGGGTCCTACGAGCAGTACTTC. Its translation: CASSLGVGSYEQYF. Full variable domain (outside the CDR3, taken from reference TRBV5-1 and TRBJ2-7): KAGVTQTPRYLIKTRGQQVTLSCSPISGHRSVSWYQQTPGQGLQFLFEYFSETQRNKGNFPGRFSGRQFSNSRSEMNVSTLELGDSALYLCASSLGVGSYEQYFGPGTRLTVT.

The rearrangement links TRBV9 to TRBJ1-4; possible D gene TRBD1, 6 bases. Germline values: CDR1 SGDLS, CDR2 YYNGEE. The CDR3 sequence is 15 residues long. Trimming shortened V by 0 bases and J by 5 bases, and 11 bases separated the two germline ends. Here the CDR3 reads CASSVATGRNEKLFF. CDR3 DNA sequence: TGTGCCAGCAGCGTAGCGACAGGACGGAATGAAAAACTGTTTTTT.

The chain combines TRBV30 with TRBJ2-7, with 8 nucleotides matching TRBD2. CDR1 is GTSNPN and CDR2 is SVGIG in the germline V gene (reference sequence). The CDR3 contains 13 residues. With V trimmed by 3 bases and J by 3 bases, 4 bases remained unmatched. The chain's CDR3 is CAWRVSGNYEQYF. DNA of the CDR3: TGTGCCTGGAGGGTTAGCGGGAACTACGAGCAGTACTTC. The full variable domain, rest sourced from reference TRBV30 and TRBJ2-7, is SQTIHQWPATLVQPVGSPLSLECTVEGTSNPNLYWYRQAAGRGLQLLFYSVGIGQISSEVPQNLSASRPQDRQFILSSKKLLLSDSGFYLCAWRVSGNYEQYFGPGTRLTVT.

This clone was detected a few times. The chain is built from TRBV4-2 and TRBJ1-6, with D perhaps matching TRBD1 (6 bases). Germline assignment: CDR1 LGHNA and CDR2 YNFKEQ. There are 15 residues in the CDR3. V was cut by 1 base and J by 6 bases, with 10 bases left in between. CDR3 protein: CASSQVTGTNSPLHF. The CDR3 coding sequence is TGTGCCAGCAGCCAAGTAACAGGGACTAATTCACCCCTCCACTTT.

This chain connects TRBV5-1 to TRBJ2-7; D unresolved. This CDR3 is 13 amino acids long. Trimming took off 0 bases at V and 3 bases at J, with 7 bases between the two ends. Germline V CDR1 and CDR2: SGHRS, YFSETQ. The CDR3 loop is CASSLEQNYEQYF. The DNA for the CDR3 is TGCGCCAGCAGCTTGGAACAGAACTACGAGCAGTACTTC.

The V and J genes are TRBV5-1 and TRBJ2-6, with 8 bases that match TRBD1. Per germline, CDR1 SGHRS and CDR2 YFSETQ. With 6 bases clipped from V and 0 bases from J, the junction kept 14 bases outside the gene matches. This CDR3 is 19 amino acids long. CDR3 in amino acids: CASTRISTGGSSGANVLTF. CDR3 nucleotides: TGCGCCAGCACCCGGATTTCAACAGGGGGGAGCTCTGGGGCCAACGTCCTGACTTTC.

This clone showed up just once. V usage is TRBV19 and J usage is TRBJ1-5; weak D call: TRBD1 (6 bases). Per germline, CDR1 LNHDA and CDR2 SQIVND (reference sequence). With 7 bases removed from V and 0 bases from J, the gap between germline ends came to 13 bases. This CDR3 is built from 15 residues. The CDR3, as DNA: TGTGCCAGTATCGGGACATCTTATAGCAATCAGCCCCAGCATTTT. Protein sequence: CASIGTSYSNQPQHF. Filled out from reference TRBV19 and TRBJ1-5, the complete variable domain reads DGGITQSPKYLFRKEGQNVTLSCEQNLNHDAMYWYRQDPGQGLRLIYYSQIVNDFQKGDIAEGYSVSREKKESFPLTVTSAQKNPTAFYLCASIGTSYSNQPQHFGDGTRLSIL.

The chain carries TRBV6-5 and TRBJ1-5, with D unresolved. The germline V gene has CDR1 MNHEY and CDR2 SVGAGI. CDR3 length: 15 amino acids. V was shortened by 6 bases and J by 3 bases, with 15 bases between the two germline ends. CDR3 coding DNA: TGTGCCAGCAGGGGAGGCAGACTTTACAATCAGCCCCAGCATTTT. Its protein product is CASRGGRLYNQPQHF.

The J gene is TRBJ2-7, the V gene TRBV19; 14 nucleotides agree with TRBD2. The CDR3 is 16 amino acids. Unmatched junction bases numbered 7, after V lost 4 bases and J lost 5 bases. Germline CDR1 and CDR2: LNHDA and SQIVND (reference sequence). CDR3 region: CASSTGLAGGFNEQYF. In DNA, the CDR3 is TGTGCCAGTAGTACAGGACTAGCGGGGGGCTTCAACGAGCAGTACTTC.

The chain joins TRBV6-5 to TRBJ1-6; TRBD1 might be the D (6 bases). Deletions cut 2 bases from V and 8 bases from J, with 7 bases between. The CDR3 consists of 13 residues. The germline gives CDR1 MNHEY, CDR2 SVGAGI. CDR3 region: CASSYNRDSPLHF. The CDR3 nucleotides read TGTGCCAGCAGTTACAACAGGGATTCACCCCTCCACTTT.